This TCR beta chain derives from a study of T cell responses to AZD1222 COVID-19 vaccine. Findings and limits, study-wide: Only a handful of individuals given AZD1222 were seropositive at baseline. The study reported that nearly half of spike-specific TCRs target unmutated variant regions. Among the donors, most were white British and more were female, and clonal diversity was possibly underestimated. Spike was spanned by vaccine-associated CD4 TCRs, which were dominant at 160-218 and 743-854.

Worth noting for this clone: Its matching antigen is unknown.

V was pared by 8 bases and J by 8 bases, with 18 bases between. The CDR3 extends over 13 amino acids. The V gene's germline CDR1 is LNHDA and CDR2 SQIVND (reference sequence). Clones were read by immunoSEQ multiplex PCR, and TCRdb kept only the in-frame ones, dropping some. The sample consists of some 80,000 clones, about 83% of them appearing once. This clonotype originated in an adult who received the MenACWY meningococcal vaccine as a control. This chain uses TRBV19 with TRBJ1-2; TRBD1 is a possible D gene (5 bases). Sequences were derived from peripheral blood, sampled 28 days after the second dose of the MenACWY control vaccine. The CDR3 protein is CASHNGAAGGYTF. DNA of the CDR3: TGTGCCAGTCATAATGGGGCCGCTGGCGGCTACACCTTC.